This is a list of T cell receptor beta chains from one sample in a study of cytomegalovirus exposure and HLA in healthy donors. TCRdb's table, derived via immunoSEQ multiplex PCR, lists solely in-frame clones and lacks some. The table shows 100,000 to 150,000 clones, with roughly 68% occurring only once. Sequencing used PBMCs. The receptors here all came from a woman aged 50 to 65 in good health and CMV-seropositive. Both conserved end residues are part of each CDR3. The D gene is left open where the match is weak. A row's size may be missing; if present it is once, few, many or a size class.

clone_size | d_call | j_call | v_call | cdr3_aa | cdr3_nt
. | . | TRBJ2-7 | TRBV19 | CASSISRTTYEQYF | TGTGCCAGTAGTATTAGTAGGACTACCTACGAGCAGTACTTC
. | TRBD2 | TRBJ2-5 | TRBV6-1 | CASSVTSGGPETQYF | TGTGCCAGCAGTGTAACTAGCGGGGGGCCAGAGACCCAGTACTTC
. | TRBD2 | TRBJ2-1 | TRBV19 | CASSIVPGLAGLDEQFF | TGTGCCAGTAGTATAGTCCCTGGACTAGCGGGGTTGGATGAGCAGTTCTTC
. | . | TRBJ1-2 | TRBV5-1 | CASSLGGETGYTF | TGCGCCAGCAGCTTGGGCGGGGAAACCGGCTACACCTTC
. | TRBD1 | TRBJ2-5 | TRBV7-6 | CASSLDVGGGETQYF | TGTGCCAGCAGCTTAGACGTAGGGGGCGGGGAGACCCAGTACTTC
. | TRBD1 | TRBJ1-5 | TRBV28 | CASSSNQGESQPQHF | TGTGCCAGCAGTTCTAACCAGGGGGAGAGTCAGCCCCAGCATTTT
. | . | TRBJ2-5 | TRBV10-3 | CAISEVGGRETQYF | TGTGCCATCAGTGAGGTGGGGGGTAGAGAGACCCAGTACTTC
. | . | TRBJ2-7 | TRBV5-1 | CASSAGVTGYEQYF | TGCGCCAGCAGCGCGGGAGTGACAGGATACGAGCAGTACTTC
. | . | TRBJ2-7 | TRBV7-8 | CASSLAEAGPTYEQYF | TGTGCCAGCAGCTTAGCGGAGGCGGGGCCTACCTACGAGCAGTACTTC
. | . | TRBJ1-1 | TRBV9 | CASGRGGGATEAFF | TGTGCCAGCGGCCGGGGCGGGGGCGCGACTGAAGCTTTCTTT
. | . | TRBJ1-2 | TRBV6-1 | CASSETGGRRNGYTF | TGTGCCAGCAGTGAAACCGGGGGGCGGAGGAATGGCTACACCTTC
. | . | TRBJ2-7 | TRBV5-1 | CASRSEDYEQYF | TGCGCCAGCAGGTCAGAAGACTACGAGCAGTACTTC
. | TRBD2 | TRBJ2-2 | TRBV5-4 | CASSLRTSGELFF | TGTGCCAGCAGCCTACGGACTAGCGGGGAGCTGTTTTTT
. | TRBD1 | TRBJ2-3 | TRBV13 | CASRAGGPPSTDTQYF | TGTGCCAGCAGGGCAGGGGGCCCCCCTAGCACAGATACGCAGTATTTT
. | TRBD2 | TRBJ2-7 | TRBV19 | CASSRGTSGTYEQYF | TGTGCCAGTAGTAGGGGGACTAGCGGGACCTACGAGCAGTACTTC
. | TRBD1 | TRBJ1-5 | TRBV6-1 | CASRGDRGFGQPQHF | TGTGCCAGCAGAGGGGACAGGGGGTTCGGTCAGCCCCAGCATTTT
. | TRBD1 | TRBJ2-7 | TRBV5-1 | CASSLLGTGLYEQYF | TGCGCCAGCAGCCTGCTCGGGACAGGGCTTTACGAGCAGTACTTC
. | . | TRBJ2-5 | TRBV7-9 | CASSLVLAQETQYF | TGTGCCAGCAGCTTAGTCCTGGCCCAAGAGACCCAGTACTTC
few | TRBD1 | TRBJ1-3 | TRBV7-6 | CASSPGQGAAGNTIYF | TGTGCCAGCAGCCCGGGACAGGGGGCCGCTGGAAACACCATATATTTT
. | . | TRBJ1-3 | TRBV19 | CASSIAEDLAGNTIYF | TGTGCCAGTAGTATAGCCGAGGACTTGGCTGGAAACACCATATATTTT
. | TRBD1 | TRBJ1-5 | TRBV6-1 | CASREQGLVSNQPQHF | TGTGCCAGCAGAGAACAGGGGTTAGTTAGCAATCAGCCCCAGCATTTT
few | TRBD2 | TRBJ2-7 | TRBV6-1 | CASSELAGGPGEQYF | TGTGCCAGCAGTGAACTAGCGGGGGGGCCTGGCGAGCAGTACTTC